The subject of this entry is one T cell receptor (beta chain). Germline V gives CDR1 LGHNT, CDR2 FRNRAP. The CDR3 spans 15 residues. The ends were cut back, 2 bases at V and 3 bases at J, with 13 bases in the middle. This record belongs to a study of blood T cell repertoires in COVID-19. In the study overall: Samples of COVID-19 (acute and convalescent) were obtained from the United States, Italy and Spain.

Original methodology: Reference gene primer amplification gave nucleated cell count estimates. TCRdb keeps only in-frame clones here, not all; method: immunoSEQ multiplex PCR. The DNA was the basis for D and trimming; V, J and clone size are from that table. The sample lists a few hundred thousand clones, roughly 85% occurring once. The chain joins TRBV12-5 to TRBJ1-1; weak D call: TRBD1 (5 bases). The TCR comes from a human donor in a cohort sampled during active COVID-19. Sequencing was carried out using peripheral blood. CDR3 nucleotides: TGTGCTAGTGGTTTGACCCCGACAGCCGACACTGAAGCTTTCTTT. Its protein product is CASGLTPTADTEAFF.